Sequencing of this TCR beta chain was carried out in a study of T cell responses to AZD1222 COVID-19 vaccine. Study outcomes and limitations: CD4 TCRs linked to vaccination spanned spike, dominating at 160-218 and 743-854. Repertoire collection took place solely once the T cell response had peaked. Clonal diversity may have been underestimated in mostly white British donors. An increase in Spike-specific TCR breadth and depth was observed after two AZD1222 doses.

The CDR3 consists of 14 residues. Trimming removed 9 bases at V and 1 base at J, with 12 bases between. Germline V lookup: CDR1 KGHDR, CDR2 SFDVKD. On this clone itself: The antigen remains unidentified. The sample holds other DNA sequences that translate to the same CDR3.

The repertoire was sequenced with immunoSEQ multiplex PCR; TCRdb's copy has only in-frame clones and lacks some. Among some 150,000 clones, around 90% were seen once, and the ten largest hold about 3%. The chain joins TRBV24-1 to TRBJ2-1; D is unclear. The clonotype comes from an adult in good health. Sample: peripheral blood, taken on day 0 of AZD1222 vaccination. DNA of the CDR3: TGTGCCACCTCCCCAAGTGGTTCCTACAATGAGCAGTTCTTC. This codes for CATSPSGSYNEQFF.